Shown below are 29 T cell receptor beta chains from a single sample sequenced in a study of breast tumors, draining lymph nodes, adjacent tissues listed by TCRdb under 2016. The library came from multiplex PCR. Sequencing took place on an Illumina HiSeq 2000. In-frame beta chains were kept once TCRdb had trimmed the public reads at Q25 with fastp and called clones with MiXCR. When rows share a CDR3 protein, they turn into one entry using the most common DNA and genes. The sample table records about 270,000 distinct CDR3 sequences; roughly 30% of these occur just once. The ten largest clones represent 0.85% to 1.2% of the sample. The lymph node samples were taken from the axillary draining lymph nodes of breast cancer patients. The sequenced material came from axillary lymph node tissue. The origin of the receptors is a female donor with breast cancer. Some clones in this sample may be carry-over from other donors' samples.

This clonotype was seen repeatedly, ten times or more. V gene TRBV10-3 combines with J gene TRBJ1-6; no definite D call. This CDR3 is built from 15 residues. V was cut by 2 bases and J by 0 bases, with 5 bases left in between. CDR1 is ENHRY and CDR2 is SYGVKD in the germline V gene. Here the CDR3 reads CAISEEGSYNSPLHF. CDR3 in DNA: TGTGCCATCAGTGAGGAGGGCTCCTATAATTCACCCCTCCACTTT.

Comments on this clonotype: This may be a read error: a much more frequent sequence differs by one nucleotide. DNA of the CDR3: TGTGCCAGCAGCAAAAACAGGGAGGGGAGGGAATACACTGAGCAGTTCTTC. Translating gives CASSKNREGREYTEQFF. The rearrangement links TRBV9 to TRBJ2-1, with a weak D call TRBD2 (7 bases). Germline V gives CDR1 SGDLS, CDR2 YYNGEE. This CDR3 has 17 residues.

This rearrangement joins TRBV6-5 to TRBJ2-1, with D tentatively TRBD1 (5 bases). Trimming left V 5 bases short and J 5 bases short, with 19 bases between. CDR3 length equals 16 residues. Germline V gives CDR1 MNHEY, CDR2 SVGAGI. The CDR3 region is CASSPATRVGDNEQFF. CDR3 in DNA: TGTGCCAGCAGTCCCGCGACAAGGGTAGGGGACAATGAGCAGTTCTTC.

This clonotype was seen many times. The chain carries TRBV24-1 and TRBJ2-1, with D possibly TRBD2 on 5 matching bases. From germline, CDR1 is KGHDR and CDR2 SFDVKD. V shed 12 bases and J shed 1 base, with 9 bases lying between them. The CDR3 is 12 amino acids. For the CDR3, the DNA is TGTGCCTCGGGGTCGTCCTACAATGAGCAGTTCTTC. It is translated as CASGSSYNEQFF.

This clonotype occurred many times. This chain uses TRBV20-1 with TRBJ2-6; no definite D call. Trimming cost V 3 bases and J 1 base, with 10 bases left between them. This CDR3 spans 15 amino acids. Germline loops: CDR1 DFQATT, CDR2 SNEGSKA (reference sequence). CDR3 sequence reads: CSASGWGSGANVLTF. CDR3 nucleotide sequence: TGCAGTGCTAGTGGGTGGGGTTCTGGGGCCAACGTCCTGACTTTC.

In the case of this clonotype: A much larger clonotype is one base distant, so this may be a read error. The V gene is TRBV4-1, the J gene TRBJ2-2, with D perhaps given as TRBD1 or TRBD2 (5 bases each). This CDR3 comprises 13 residues. CDR1 and CDR2 (germline): MGHRA, YSYEKL. The CDR3 region has the DNA TGCGCCAGCAGCCACAGGGTCACCGGGGAGCCGTTTTTT. It codes for CASSHRVTGEPFF.

This clonotype has ten or more counts. This chain uses TRBV7-8 with TRBJ2-7; D is perhaps TRBD1 or TRBD2 (5 bases each). The V end was cut by 5 bases, the J end by 1 base, with 18 bases between. The CDR3 is made up of 16 amino acids. Germline V lookup: CDR1 SGHVS, CDR2 FQNEAQ. CDR3 sequence: CASSLRLGPGSYEQYF. The CDR3 DNA reads as TGTGCCAGCAGCCTTCGGCTGGGACCGGGGTCCTACGAGCAGTACTTC.

Notes on this clonotype: This may arise from a read error, as a much more abundant clone is one base away. The V call is TRBV20-1, the J call TRBJ2-3; 12 bases match TRBD2. CDR1 and CDR2 (germline): DFQATT, SNEGSKA (reference sequence). The CDR3 runs 16 residues. V was pared by 3 bases and J by 2 bases, with 6 bases of the junction left unmatched. The CDR3 spells CSASRGLAGLTDTQYF. CDR3 sequence (DNA): TGCAGTGCTAGCCGCGGACTAGCGGGGCTCACAGATACGCAGTATTTT.

This clonotype came up many times. The J gene is TRBJ1-2, the V gene TRBV5-8; D possibly corresponds to TRBD1 (6 bases). Germline V lookup: CDR1 SGHTS, CDR2 YDEGEE. V was pared by 0 bases and J by 5 bases, with 8 bases between. CDR3 length: 13 amino acids. This CDR3 is CASSLDREYGYTF. CDR3 in DNA: TGTGCCAGCAGCTTGGACAGGGAATATGGCTACACCTTC.

For this clonotype: Germline and junction disagree at one end, which may indicate a read error. The V call is TRBV20-1, the J call TRBJ2-5; D gene uncertain. The CDR3 totals 12 residues. Looked up from germline, CDR1 is DFQATT and CDR2 is SNEGSKA (reference sequence). CDR3 region: CSAPDQHETPYF. For the CDR3, the DNA is TGCAGTGCTCCGGACCAGCACGAGACCCCGTACTTC.

About this clonotype itself: A much larger clone differs by one base, so this may be a read error. The gene calls are TRBV11-3 and TRBJ2-1, with 8 bases identical to TRBD2. V dropped 7 bases and J dropped 6; count of bases not matched to a gene: 14. The CDR3 runs 16 residues. CDR1 SGHNT and CDR2 YENEEA come from the germline V gene. CDR3 region: CASNSEAGVGGNEQFF. The CDR3, as DNA: TGTGCCAGCAACTCCGAAGCGGGAGTCGGTGGCAATGAGCAGTTCTTC.

The table lists this clonotype with many counts. This chain joins TRBV9 and TRBJ1-4; the D is unclear. CDR1 and CDR2 (germline): SGDLS, YYNGEE. The germline V and J ends were trimmed by 0 bases and 2 bases, with 8 bases remaining between them. There are 15 residues in the CDR3. CDR3 coding DNA: TGTGCCAGCAGCGTAGAGGGTACGACTAATGAAAAACTGTTTTTT. Its protein is CASSVEGTTNEKLFF.

For this clonotype: This may be a read error: a much more frequent sequence differs by one nucleotide. The V call is TRBV11-3, the J call TRBJ2-1, with D maybe TRBD2 (6 bases). CDR3 length: 15 amino acids. CDR1 and CDR2 (germline): SGHNT, YENEEA. The CDR3: CASTRSGVLSNEQIF. The CDR3 region has the DNA TGTGCCAGCACCCGTAGCGGCGTCTTATCGAATGAGCAGATCTTC.

This clonotype occurred many times. The chain combines TRBV2 with TRBJ1-1; D may be TRBD1 (5 bases). V lost 4 bases and J 0 bases, leaving 9 bases between the germline ends. CDR1 and CDR2 (germline): SNHLY, FYNNEI. The CDR3 sequence is 14 residues long. CDR3 sequence (DNA): TGTGCCAGCAGTGGAAGGGGCATGAACACTGAAGCTTTCTTT. This gives the protein CASSGRGMNTEAFF.

The chain combines TRBV2 with TRBJ2-1; D ambiguous. Per germline, CDR1 SNHLY and CDR2 FYNNEI. The CDR3 contains 15 residues. V was trimmed by 7 bases and J by 0 bases, leaving 13 bases between them. Written as DNA, the CDR3 is TGTGCCAGCATCCAAGGGCGAAGCTCCTACAATGAGCAGTTCTTC. Encoded protein: CASIQGRSSYNEQFF.

There are many counts of this clonotype. The gene calls are TRBV3-1 and TRBJ1-2, with D perhaps matching TRBD1 (6 bases). CDR3 length: 14 residues. The ends were cut back, 4 bases at V and 5 bases at J, with 14 bases in the middle. In germline, CDR1 is LGHDT, CDR2 YNNKEL (reference sequence). The CDR3 region has the DNA TGTGCCAGCAGCCGGCAACAGGGACGGTATGGCTACACCTTC. Protein: CASSRQQGRYGYTF.

This clonotype has only a few counts. A much bigger clone sits one base away, suggesting this may be a read error. The J gene is TRBJ2-7, the V gene TRBV20-1; 8 bases are a match to TRBD1. The CDR3 is 14 residues long. CDR1 is DFQATT and CDR2 is SNEGSKA in the germline V gene (reference sequence). Here the CDR3 reads CSAFGTGVSSEQYF. CDR3 sequence (DNA): TGCAGTGCCTTCGGGACAGGCGTCTCCTCCGAGCAGTACTTC.

The sample holds many counts of this clonotype. J is TRBJ1-6 and V is TRBV2, with TRBD1 as a possible D gene (6 bases). V lost 8 bases to trimming and J lost 2 bases, with 16 bases between them. The germline CDR1 and CDR2 sequences are SNHLY and FYNNEI. This CDR3 has 16 amino acids. CDR3 nucleotides: TGTGCCAGCCGCCAGGGGCTGGGGGCCTATAATTCACCCCTCCACTTT. Translated, it gives CASRQGLGAYNSPLHF.

The V and J genes are TRBV12-3 or TRBV12-4 and TRBJ1-2; D is uncertain. Trimming stripped 6 bases from V and 6 bases from J, with 14 bases between. The CDR3 runs to 13 residues. In DNA form, the CDR3 reads TGTGCCAGCAGGGAGGACGGCGGCCATGGCTACACCTTC. Translating it yields CASREDGGHGYTF.

In its sample, this clonotype was seen many times. The J gene is TRBJ2-3, the V gene TRBV27; 7 bases match TRBD1. V shed 5 bases, J shed 0 bases, and the junction held 2 bases outside the gene matches. The CDR3 has 14 amino acids. Per germline, CDR1 MNHEY and CDR2 SMNVEV (reference sequence). The CDR3 nucleotides are TGTGCCAGCAGTCCGGACAGGAGCACAGATACGCAGTATTTT. It is translated as CASSPDRSTDTQYF.

At least ten counts were recorded for this clonotype. The chain is built from TRBV10-3 and TRBJ2-1; 8 bases match TRBD1. This CDR3 is 16 amino acids long. Trimming took 0 bases from V and 3 from J; bases not matched to a gene: 4. Germline CDR1 is ENHRY and CDR2 is SYGVKD. CDR3 sequence (DNA): TGTGCCATCAGTGAGTCAGGGACAGGAGGCTACAATGAGCAGTTCTTC. It yields the protein CAISESGTGGYNEQFF.

The genes are TRBV10-3 and TRBJ2-1; the match to TRBD2 covers 12 bases. With 5 bases clipped from V and 3 bases from J, the junction kept 5 bases outside the gene matches. In germline, CDR1 is ENHRY, CDR2 SYGVKD. The CDR3 consists of 16 residues. CDR3 loop: CAISTPGLAGYNEQFF. Written as DNA, the CDR3 is TGTGCCATCAGTACCCCGGGACTAGCGGGCTACAATGAGCAGTTCTTC.

This clonotype was seen many times. V gene TRBV12-3 or TRBV12-4 combines with J gene TRBJ1-6; weak D call: TRBD1 (6 bases). The CDR3 length is 14 residues. Trimming took off 5 bases at V and 7 bases at J, with 12 bases between the two ends. CDR3 coding DNA: TGTGCCAGCAGTATACAGGGCACAAATTCACCCCTCCACTTT. Translated, it gives CASSIQGTNSPLHF.

This clonotype has a count of ten or more. V is TRBV10-3 and J is TRBJ2-5; 7 bases agree with TRBD1. Germline values: CDR1 ENHRY, CDR2 SYGVKD. With 9 bases clipped from V and 5 bases from J, the junction kept 9 bases outside the gene matches. The CDR3 is 13 amino acids. For the CDR3, the DNA is TGTGCCATAAGGCCAGGGGGAAGTGAGACCCAGTACTTC. This translates into CAIRPGGSETQYF.

This clonotype appeared many times. This chain links TRBV12-3 or TRBV12-4 with TRBJ2-2; the D call may be TRBD1 or TRBD2 (5 bases each). CDR3 length: 15 amino acids. Trimming shortened V by 3 bases and J by 4 bases, and 12 bases separated the two germline ends. The chain's CDR3 is CASSLWGPTTGELFF. DNA for the CDR3: TGTGCCAGCAGTTTGTGGGGACCCACCACCGGGGAGCTGTTTTTT.

The chain combines TRBV6-5 with TRBJ2-7, with D possibly being TRBD2 (5 bases). The CDR3 loop spans 15 amino acids. Trimming shortened V by 5 bases and J by 2 bases, and 16 bases separated the two germline ends. Germline CDR1 and CDR2: MNHEY and SVGAGI. CDR3 region: CASSTPKAVTYEQYF. Written as DNA, the CDR3 is TGTGCCAGCAGTACTCCGAAAGCGGTTACCTACGAGCAGTACTTC.

The CDR3 loop is CASSLVQGNYGYTF. CDR3 coding DNA: TGTGCCAGCAGTTTAGTCCAGGGCAACTATGGCTACACCTTC. This sequence joins TRBV28 and TRBJ1-2, with D possibly TRBD1 on 5 matching bases. Trimming removed 2 bases from V and 2 bases from J, with 9 bases in between. The CDR3 contains 14 residues. CDR1 MDHEN and CDR2 SYDVKM come from the germline V gene.

A remark on this clonotype: A read error may be the cause here, since a much bigger clone is one base away. The chain uses TRBV30 and TRBJ2-2; D is possibly TRBD1 (5 bases). Germline loops: CDR1 GTSNPN, CDR2 SVGIG (reference sequence). The CDR3 spans 14 residues. The CDR3 here is CAFKQVKNAGELFF. The CDR3 nucleotides read TGTGCCTTTAAACAGGTTAAGAACGCCGGGGAGCTGTTTTTT.

Only a few counts were recorded for this clonotype. Being one base from a much bigger clone, this may be a read error. Lacking the conserved final phenylalanine or tryptophan, this CDR3 likely reflects a read error. The genes are TRBV7-9 and TRBJ1-3; D unresolved. Germline values: CDR1 SEHNR, CDR2 FQNEAQ (reference sequence). The CDR3 is made up of 12 amino acids. Trimming stripped 2 bases from V and 10 bases from J, with 9 bases between. The CDR3, as DNA: TGTGCCAGCAGCTTAAGCGGTGGAACCATATATTTG. Its protein is CASSLSGGTIYL.